This T cell receptor (beta chain) was observed in a study of circulating CD8 cells and anti-PD-1 response in melanoma. Study conclusions and caveats: At M1, fewer than 8% of TRB clonotypes appeared in multiple subsets.

In its sample, this clonotype ranks as large. Its specificity is not known. Per germline, CDR1 DFQATT and CDR2 SNEGSKA (reference sequence). The CDR3 is made up of 16 amino acids. The ends were cut back, 3 bases at V and 2 bases at J, with 20 bases in the middle. Sorting of live CD3+CD8+TCRalphabeta+ cells by PD-1 and/or TIGIT gave four subsets. TCR libraries were prepared from about 16 ng of total RNA with the QIAseq Immune Repertoire TCR panel. TCRdb recomputed calls from the reads with MiXCR, one row per CDR3 protein. This table has some 520 distinct CDR3 sequences, around 4.5% appearing once. This chain links TRBV20-1 with TRBJ2-7; tentatively, D is TRBD2 (6 bases). Sequenced here: CD8+ T cells from PBMCs, sampled at baseline or after one month of anti-PD-1 therapy (not recorded which). The sequence derives from a human donor with melanoma. The CDR3 DNA reads as TGCAGTGCTAGTCCCTGGGCGCCGGAGGGGACCTACGAGCAGTACTTC. This sequence encodes CSASPWAPEGTYEQYF.